The 26 T cell receptor beta chains reported below all come from one sample, sequenced in a study of T cell repertoires in cytomegalovirus infection. MiXCR was run by TCRdb on the reads, yielding one entry per CDR3 protein. The table shows roughly 920,000 distinct CDR3 sequences, with around 32% occurring only once. The antigens these receptors bind are not known. The material was cultured CD8+ T cells from PBMCs, obtained from culture after CMV antigen stimulation. Receptor source: a human donor in good health (CMV status not recorded). Some clones in this sample may be carry-over from other donors' samples.

The chain joins TRBV7-3 to TRBJ2-1, with 8 nucleotides matching TRBD2. The germline gives CDR1 SGHTA, CDR2 FQGTGA. With V trimmed by 3 bases and J by 5 bases, 6 bases remained unmatched. The CDR3 has 15 residues. The CDR3 here is CASSLGGGQNNEQFF. The CDR3 coding sequence is TGTGCCAGCAGCTTGGGCGGGGGGCAAAACAATGAGCAGTTCTTC. Together with reference TRBV7-3 and TRBJ2-1, the CDR3 gives the full variable domain: GAGVSQTPSNKVTEKGKYVELRCDPISGHTALYWYRQSLGQGPEFLIYFQGTGAADDSGLPNDRFFAVRPEGSVSTLKIQRTERGDSAVYLCASSLGGGQNNEQFFGPGTRLTVL.

DNA of the CDR3: TGTGCCAGCAGTAGACCTCCTAAGACAGACTCCAATGAGCAGTTCTTC. Translated, it gives CASSRPPKTDSNEQFF. The V and J genes are TRBV27 and TRBJ2-1, with D perhaps matching TRBD1 (5 bases). Germline CDR1 MNHEY, CDR2 SMNVEV (reference sequence). This CDR3 region has 16 residues. V dropped 5 bases and J dropped 6 bases, with 20 bases sitting between them.

The V call is TRBV12-3 or TRBV12-4, the J call TRBJ1-5, with D hard to call. CDR3 length: 16 residues. Trimming cost V 3 bases and J 0 bases, with 12 bases left between them. DNA of the CDR3: TGTGCCAGCAGTTTGCGTGGGTCGGATAGCAATCAGCCCCAGCATTTT. It is translated as CASSLRGSDSNQPQHF.

A few counts support this clonotype. V gene TRBV7-6 combines with J gene TRBJ1-2; 7 bases map to TRBD1. The V gene's germline CDR1 is SGHVS and CDR2 FNYEAQ. The CDR3 runs to 17 residues. V was pared by 6 bases and J by 4 bases, with 17 bases of the junction left unmatched. The CDR3 region is CASRARDSTRSFYGYTF. The CDR3 DNA is TGTGCCAGCAGGGCCCGGGACAGTACCCGGAGCTTCTATGGCTACACCTTC.

This clonotype was counted between two and nine times. This chain links TRBV19 with TRBJ1-2; D possibly corresponds to TRBD1 (5 bases). V shed 5 bases and J shed 3 bases, with 19 bases lying between them. The germline gives CDR1 LNHDA, CDR2 SQIVND (reference sequence). The CDR3 is 16 amino acids. CDR3 DNA sequence: TGTGCCAGTAGTGCCCAGGGTGGTGCCCTTGACTATGGCTACACCTTC. This translates into CASSAQGGALDYGYTF.

This clonotype was found many times. This chain links TRBV14 with TRBJ2-1; 12 bases map to TRBD1. Trimming took 6 bases from V and 4 from J; bases not matched to a gene: 7. The CDR3 extends over 16 amino acids. Germline CDR1 SGHDN, CDR2 FVKESK. The CDR3 bases are TGTGCCAGCAGTACGCCGGGACAGGGGGCTTACAATGAGCAGTTCTTC. Its protein product is CASSTPGQGAYNEQFF.

Only a few counts were recorded for this clonotype. Germline and junction disagree at one end, which may indicate a read error. V gene TRBV27 combines with J gene TRBJ1-2, with 9 bases identical to TRBD1. Germline V gene data show CDR1 as MNHEY and CDR2 as SMNVEV (reference sequence). The CDR3 consists of 13 residues. The CDR3 spells CAGSPGTGSGYTF. The DNA for the CDR3 is TGTGCCGGCAGTCCCGGGACAGGGAGTGGCTACACCTTC.

The gene calls are TRBV7-9 and TRBJ2-7; D perhaps matches TRBD2 (6 bases). The V and J ends lost 6 bases and 2 bases respectively, with 11 bases between them. The germline CDR1 and CDR2 sequences are SEHNR and FQNEAQ (reference sequence). CDR3 size: 13 residues. The CDR3 is CASSDREAYEQYF. CDR3 nucleotides: TGTGCCAGCAGTGATAGGGAGGCCTACGAGCAGTACTTC.

This clonotype occurred a few times. The V and J genes are TRBV29-1 and TRBJ2-1, with D perhaps TRBD1 or TRBD2 (5 bases each). CDR1 and CDR2 from the germline V gene are SQVTM and ANQGSEA. The CDR3 length is 16 residues. The V and J ends lost 0 bases and 1 base respectively, with 13 bases between them. CDR3 sequence: CSVEDPGQRSYNEQFF. CDR3 nucleotides: TGCAGCGTTGAAGACCCGGGGCAAAGGTCCTACAATGAGCAGTTCTTC.

This sequence joins TRBV7-3 and TRBJ2-1; 9 bases fit TRBD1. V shed 5 bases and J 4 bases; nucleotides not matched to a gene: 6. CDR1 SGHTA and CDR2 FQGTGA come from the germline V gene. The CDR3 consists of 15 residues. As DNA, the CDR3 is TGTGCCAGCAGCGCCCCCGGGACAGGGTACAATGAGCAGTTCTTC. Protein: CASSAPGTGYNEQFF.

In this sample, this clonotype turned up a few times. V and J are TRBV6-1 and TRBJ1-1; D is perhaps TRBD1 (6 bases). Germline assignment: CDR1 MNHNS and CDR2 SASEGT. With 9 bases removed from V and 4 bases from J, the gap between germline ends came to 15 bases. The CDR3 spans 13 residues. The CDR3, as DNA: TGTGCCAGTCAGCTGGGGGGCGGCACTGAAGCTTTCTTT. It codes for CASQLGGGTEAFF.

CDR3 nucleotide sequence: TGTGCCAGCCTCCCTCGACAGGGGGTTAATTCACCCCTCCACTTT. Residues: CASLPRQGVNSPLHF. The rearrangement uses TRBV6-6 and TRBJ1-6; the match to TRBD1 covers 9 bases. This CDR3 contains 15 residues. V shed 8 bases, J shed 6 bases, and the junction held 8 bases outside the gene matches. Germline assignment: CDR1 MNHNY and CDR2 SVGAGI (reference sequence).

Notes on this clonotype: A read error is possible here, since a much larger clone lies one base away. The chain is built from TRBV6-1 and TRBJ2-5, with D perhaps matching TRBD2 (7 bases). Between the trimmed V and J ends, which lost 4 bases and 2 bases, there was a span of 17 bases. Germline V gene lookup returns CDR1 MNHNS and CDR2 SASEGT. The CDR3 sequence is 16 residues long. Here the CDR3 reads CASSVVGGRGQETQYF. CDR3 bases: TGTGCCAGCAGTGTCGTGGGGGGGCGGGGACAAGAGACCCAGTACTTC.

This clonotype came up many times. This chain uses TRBV7-9 with TRBJ2-5; 7 bases match TRBD1. Germline lookup yields CDR1 SEHNR and CDR2 FQNEAQ (reference sequence). The CDR3 is 15 residues long. With V trimmed by 11 bases and J by 3 bases, 15 bases remained unmatched. This CDR3 is CAGSRPRDRKETQYF. In nucleotides, the CDR3 is TGTGCCGGGTCACGACCTCGGGACAGAAAAGAGACCCAGTACTTC.

The chain carries TRBV28 and TRBJ1-1; unclear D gene. With 2 bases removed from V and 0 bases from J, the gap between germline ends came to 10 bases. In germline, CDR1 is MDHEN, CDR2 SYDVKM. CDR3 length: 15 residues. The CDR3 here is CASSLNWAMNTEAFF. CDR3 sequence (DNA): TGTGCCAGCAGTTTAAACTGGGCGATGAACACTGAAGCTTTCTTT.

As concerns this clonotype: Compared with germline, one end of the junction differs, possibly owing to a read error. The genes are TRBV11-2 and TRBJ2-7, with TRBD1 matching 9 bases. Germline lookup yields CDR1 SGHAT and CDR2 FQNNGV. The CDR3 is 16 amino acids. CDR3 sequence reads: CASSQVPGQGIYEQYF. In DNA form, the CDR3 reads TGCGCCAGCAGCCAAGTCCCCGGACAGGGGATCTACGAGCAGTACTTC.

The chain carries TRBV6-2 or TRBV6-3 and TRBJ1-1; 8 bases agree with TRBD1. V lost 2 bases to trimming and J lost 8 bases; unmatched junction nucleotides: 10. Germline assignment: CDR1 MNHEY and CDR2 SVGEGT. The CDR3 runs 15 residues. The CDR3 spells CASSYKWTGPGEAFF. CDR3 nucleotide sequence: TGTGCCAGCAGTTACAAATGGACAGGGCCTGGGGAAGCTTTCTTT.

The rearrangement links TRBV12-3 or TRBV12-4 to TRBJ2-3; no clear D. The CDR3 has 14 amino acids. V was cut by 7 bases and J by 2 bases, with 13 bases left in between. The chain's CDR3 is CASTKAPNTDTQYF. CDR3 coding DNA: TGTGCCAGCACCAAGGCCCCTAACACAGATACGCAGTATTTT.

The V gene is TRBV19, the J gene TRBJ2-2; D tentatively fits TRBD1 or TRBD2 (5 bases each). This CDR3 contains 14 residues. From germline, CDR1 is LNHDA and CDR2 SQIVND (reference sequence). Trimming removed 2 bases at V and 9 bases at J, with 13 bases between. This CDR3 is CASSIPGPKWELFF. CDR3 in DNA: TGTGCCAGTAGTATACCGGGACCCAAGTGGGAGCTGTTTTTT.

The gene calls are TRBV6-5 and TRBJ1-5, with D unresolved. Trimming pared 5 bases from V and 3 bases from J, leaving 11 bases between. The CDR3 extends over 14 amino acids. Germline lookup yields CDR1 MNHEY and CDR2 SVGAGI. The CDR3 region has the DNA TGTGCCAGCAGTAAACGGGCCTACAATCAGCCCCAGCATTTT. This codes for CASSKRAYNQPQHF.

The chain combines TRBV6-1 with TRBJ2-5; 7 nucleotides align to TRBD2. Germline-derived CDR1 and CDR2 are MNHNS and SASEGT. This CDR3 has 16 residues. Unmatched junction bases numbered 4, after V lost 0 bases and J lost 0 bases. The CDR3 bases are TGTGCCAGCAGTGAAGCGCTTCGGGGGGACCAAGAGACCCAGTACTTC. It specifies CASSEALRGDQETQYF.

V usage is TRBV7-6 and J usage is TRBJ1-2; unclear D gene. This CDR3 region has 14 residues. With 5 bases removed from V and 8 bases from J, the gap between germline ends came to 18 bases. The germline V gene encodes CDR1 SGHVS and CDR2 FNYEAQ. The DNA for the CDR3 is TGTGCCAGCAGCCCACCCCTCGGGTACTCCGGCTACACCTTC. As protein: CASSPPLGYSGYTF. Supplemented by reference TRBV7-6 and TRBJ1-2, the full variable domain reads GAGVSQSPRYKVTKRGQDVALRCDPISGHVSLYWYRQALGQGPEFLTYFNYEAQQDKSGLPNDRFSAERPEGSISTLTIQRTEQRDSAMYRCASSPPLGYSGYTFGSGTRLTVV.

The V call is TRBV10-3, the J call TRBJ2-7; 7 nucleotides line up with TRBD2. There are 12 residues in the CDR3. From germline, CDR1 is ENHRY and CDR2 SYGVKD. Trimming took 10 bases from V and 5 from J; bases not matched to a gene: 8. CDR3: CATIGGFNEQYF. DNA of the CDR3: TGTGCCACGATCGGGGGGTTCAACGAGCAGTACTTC.

This chain connects TRBV27 to TRBJ2-7; no clear D. The CDR3 covers 14 residues. Germline V gives CDR1 MNHEY, CDR2 SMNVEV (reference sequence). Deletions cut 8 bases from V and 3 bases from J, with 17 bases between. The CDR3 protein is CASRTGSRYYEQYF. The DNA of the CDR3 is TGTGCCAGCCGTACCGGGTCCCGGTACTACGAGCAGTACTTC.

J is TRBJ1-2 and V is TRBV19; the match to TRBD1 covers 7 bases. Trimming took 7 bases from V and 4 from J; bases not matched to a gene: 9. This CDR3 has 14 amino acids. From germline, CDR1 is LNHDA and CDR2 SQIVND (reference sequence). The CDR3 reads CASTPGRGPYGYTF. In nucleotides, the CDR3 is TGTGCCAGTACCCCGGGGAGGGGGCCCTATGGCTACACCTTC. The full variable domain, its missing parts supplied by reference TRBV19 and TRBJ1-2, is DGGITQSPKYLFRKEGQNVTLSCEQNLNHDAMYWYRQDPGQGLRLIYYSQIVNDFQKGDIAEGYSVSREKKESFPLTVTSAQKNPTAFYLCASTPGRGPYGYTFGSGTRLTVV.

This clonotype has just a few counts. The chain is built from TRBV5-4 and TRBJ1-6; no clear D gene. The germline V and J ends were trimmed by 5 bases and 6 bases, with 6 bases remaining between them. Germline-derived CDR1 and CDR2 are SGHNT and YYREEE (reference sequence). The CDR3 covers 12 residues. The CDR3, as DNA: TGTGCCAGCAGTTCTTTTAATTCACCCCTCCACTTT. This translates into CASSSFNSPLHF. The whole variable domain, filled in from reference TRBV5-4 and TRBJ1-6, reads ETGVTQSPTHLIKTRGQQVTLRCSSQSGHNTVSWYQQALGQGPQFIFQYYREEENGRGNFPPRFSGLQFPNYSSELNVNALELDDSALYLCASSSFNSPLHFGNGTRLTVT.